Listed below are T cell receptor beta chains from one sample, sequenced in a study of control samples from healthy donors and cancer patients. Produced via immunoSEQ multiplex PCR; TCRdb's table is partial and in-frame only. The sample contains 15,000 to 17,000 clones, about 87% of which appear only once. The specimen was PBMCs. Receptors originate from a woman aged 70 to 79 with colorectal cancer. Both conserved end residues are part of each CDR3. A D gene is named only where the DNA matches it firmly. Only part of the rows carry a size: once, few, many, or a class if the clone is expanded.

d_gene: TRBD1
j_gene: TRBJ2-7
v_gene: TRBV15
abundance: -
CDR3nt: TGTGCCACCAGCGGGAAACGGGACAGGGGACTTCTCTACGAGCAGTACTTC
CDR3aa: CATSGKRDRGLLYEQYF

d_gene: -
j_gene: TRBJ2-1
v_gene: TRBV2
abundance: -
CDR3nt: TGTGCCAGCAGTGCCAGGTGGGGCGCTGGAACGGAGCAGTTCTTC
CDR3aa: CASSARWGAGTEQFF

d_gene: TRBD1
j_gene: TRBJ1-5
v_gene: TRBV7-9
abundance: -
CDR3nt: TGTGCCAGCAGCCCAGACTGGGCCCAATACAGGGGGCCCCAGCATTTT
CDR3aa: CASSPDWAQYRGPQHF

d_gene: TRBD1
j_gene: TRBJ1-6
v_gene: TRBV30
abundance: -
CDR3nt: TGTGCCTGGAGGCCCGGGACAGGGGATTCACCCCTCCACTTT
CDR3aa: CAWRPGTGDSPLHF

d_gene: -
j_gene: TRBJ2-7
v_gene: TRBV13
abundance: -
CDR3nt: TGTGCCAGCAGCTCGCCGGGAACCTACGAGCAGTACTTC
CDR3aa: CASSSPGTYEQYF

d_gene: TRBD2
j_gene: TRBJ2-5
v_gene: TRBV13
abundance: -
CDR3nt: TGTGCCAGCAGCTTAGCTAGCGGGGGGGCTGGGGAGACCCAGTACTTC
CDR3aa: CASSLASGGAGETQYF

d_gene: -
j_gene: TRBJ1-5
v_gene: TRBV19
abundance: few
CDR3nt: TGTGCCAGTAGGGCGGACTCCCATGGCAATCAGCCCCAGCATTTT
CDR3aa: CASRADSHGNQPQHF

d_gene: -
j_gene: TRBJ2-5
v_gene: TRBV5-6
abundance: -
CDR3nt: TGTGCCAGCAGCTTGAGTCTGGGACGGGGGGAGACCCAGTACTTC
CDR3aa: CASSLSLGRGETQYF

d_gene: -
j_gene: TRBJ2-7
v_gene: TRBV7-6
abundance: -
CDR3nt: TGTGCCAGCAGCTTAGGGGCGGACTCCAGCGAAGGAACCCACGAGCAGTACTTC
CDR3aa: CASSLGADSSEGTHEQYF

d_gene: -
j_gene: TRBJ1-6
v_gene: TRBV10-3
abundance: -
CDR3nt: TGTGCCATCAGTGATCCCCCCGGACGGGGTAATTCACCCCTCCACTTT
CDR3aa: CAISDPPGRGNSPLHF

d_gene: -
j_gene: TRBJ2-3
v_gene: TRBV7-2
abundance: once
CDR3nt: TGTGCCAGCAGCTTAGTGGGGGGCCCAGATACGCAGTATTTT
CDR3aa: CASSLVGGPDTQYF

d_gene: -
j_gene: TRBJ1-1
v_gene: TRBV29-1
abundance: -
CDR3nt: TGCAGCGTTGAGGAATGGGGAAACACTGAAGCTTTCTTT
CDR3aa: CSVEEWGNTEAFF

d_gene: TRBD2
j_gene: TRBJ2-1
v_gene: TRBV5-4
abundance: -
CDR3nt: TGTGCCAGCAGCTTGGCCACCGGGACTAGCGGGAGAAATGGCTACAATGAGCAGTTCTTC
CDR3aa: CASSLATGTSGRNGYNEQFF

d_gene: -
j_gene: TRBJ1-1
v_gene: TRBV18
abundance: -
CDR3nt: TGTGCCAGCTCAACGACACCGAACACTGAAGCTTTCTTT
CDR3aa: CASSTTPNTEAFF

d_gene: -
j_gene: TRBJ1-1
v_gene: TRBV6-2/TRBV6-3
abundance: -
CDR3nt: TGTGCCAGCAGTTATTCGAGGACTGAAGCTTTCTTT
CDR3aa: CASSYSRTEAFF

d_gene: -
j_gene: TRBJ1-5
v_gene: TRBV6-5
abundance: -
CDR3nt: TGTGCCAGCAGAGGCGGGGTTAATCAGCCCCAGCATTTT
CDR3aa: CASRGGVNQPQHF

d_gene: -
j_gene: TRBJ2-7
v_gene: TRBV10-3
abundance: once
CDR3nt: TGTGCCGTCAGAGGGTCGGACGAGCAGTACTTC
CDR3aa: CAVRGSDEQYF

d_gene: -
j_gene: TRBJ1-5
v_gene: TRBV30
abundance: few
CDR3nt: TGTGCCTGGAGTGTAGGGGGGGCGCATCAGCCCCAGCATTTT
CDR3aa: CAWSVGGAHQPQHF

d_gene: -
j_gene: TRBJ1-1
v_gene: TRBV18
abundance: -
CDR3nt: TGTGCCAGCTCACCACGACAGAACACTGAAGCTTTCTTT
CDR3aa: CASSPRQNTEAFF

d_gene: TRBD1
j_gene: TRBJ1-2
v_gene: TRBV7-2
abundance: -
CDR3nt: TGTGCCAGCAGCTCGAACCTTCAGGGGGCAAGTGGCTACACCTTC
CDR3aa: CASSSNLQGASGYTF

d_gene: -
j_gene: TRBJ2-1
v_gene: TRBV20-1
abundance: -
CDR3nt: TGCAGTGCTAGTTCGGTTATGTTCGTCAATGAGCAGTTCTTC
CDR3aa: CSASSVMFVNEQFF

d_gene: TRBD2
j_gene: TRBJ2-3
v_gene: TRBV13
abundance: -
CDR3nt: TGTGCCAGCAGCTTATCTAGCGGGGGTGATACGCAGTATTTT
CDR3aa: CASSLSSGGDTQYF

d_gene: TRBD2
j_gene: TRBJ2-3
v_gene: TRBV25-1
abundance: -
CDR3nt: TGTGCCAGCAGTGATAGCGGGGGGATCACAGATACGCAGTATTTT
CDR3aa: CASSDSGGITDTQYF

d_gene: TRBD1
j_gene: TRBJ2-1
v_gene: TRBV25-1
abundance: -
CDR3nt: TGTGCCAGCATCAACACGGGACAGGGGGCGAGGAATGAGCAGTTCTTC
CDR3aa: CASINTGQGARNEQFF

d_gene: -
j_gene: TRBJ1-5
v_gene: TRBV6-5
abundance: -
CDR3nt: TGTGCCAGCATCGTAGGGGCCAATCAGCCCCAGCATTTT
CDR3aa: CASIVGANQPQHF

d_gene: -
j_gene: TRBJ1-1
v_gene: TRBV5-8
abundance: -
CDR3nt: TGTGCCAGCGGGCGGCTCACTGAAGCTTTCTTT
CDR3aa: CASGRLTEAFF

d_gene: -
j_gene: TRBJ1-5
v_gene: TRBV5-4
abundance: few
CDR3nt: TGTGCCAGCAGCTTGGATGGGCAGCCCCAGCATTTT
CDR3aa: CASSLDGQPQHF

d_gene: -
j_gene: TRBJ2-5
v_gene: TRBV20-1
abundance: few
CDR3nt: TGCAGTGGCGAACAGGTAGAGACCCAGTACTTC
CDR3aa: CSGEQVETQYF

d_gene: TRBD1
j_gene: TRBJ1-5
v_gene: TRBV29-1
abundance: -
CDR3nt: TGCAGCGTCGGGACAGAGGATCAGCCCCAGCATTTT
CDR3aa: CSVGTEDQPQHF

d_gene: -
j_gene: TRBJ1-3
v_gene: TRBV7-9
abundance: -
CDR3nt: TGTGCCAGCAGCTTAGTGGACGATTACTCTGGAAACACCATATATTTT
CDR3aa: CASSLVDDYSGNTIYF

d_gene: TRBD2
j_gene: TRBJ2-1
v_gene: TRBV3-1/TRBV3-2
abundance: -
CDR3nt: TGTGCCAGCAGCGCCGGGACTAGCGGGAGGGCCTTGGATGAGCAGTTCTTC
CDR3aa: CASSAGTSGRALDEQFF

d_gene: TRBD2
j_gene: TRBJ2-3
v_gene: TRBV9
abundance: -
CDR3nt: TGTGCCAGCAGCGTAGAATTAGCGGGGGCCACAGATACGCAGTATTTT
CDR3aa: CASSVELAGATDTQYF

d_gene: TRBD2
j_gene: TRBJ2-5
v_gene: TRBV4-3
abundance: -
CDR3nt: TGCGCCAGCAGCCCCGGACTAGCGGGGGGAGAGACCCAGTACTTC
CDR3aa: CASSPGLAGGETQYF

d_gene: -
j_gene: TRBJ1-4
v_gene: TRBV4-1
abundance: -
CDR3nt: TGCGCCAGCAGCCAAGTTGGCCGGGTAGGGAGGGAAACTAATGAAAAACTGTTTTTT
CDR3aa: CASSQVGRVGRETNEKLFF

d_gene: -
j_gene: TRBJ2-7
v_gene: TRBV6-2/TRBV6-3
abundance: -
CDR3nt: TGTGCCAGCAGCGACCTTGGACAGACAAACGAGCAGTACTTC
CDR3aa: CASSDLGQTNEQYF

d_gene: -
j_gene: TRBJ2-3
v_gene: TRBV6-2/TRBV6-3
abundance: -
CDR3nt: TGTGCCAGCAGTTCGCCCCCCGGGGTGGATACGCAGTATTTT
CDR3aa: CASSSPPGVDTQYF

d_gene: TRBD1
j_gene: TRBJ2-7
v_gene: TRBV7-2
abundance: -
CDR3nt: TGTGCCAGCAGCTCGTCGACAGGGCTCAGGGAGTACTTC
CDR3aa: CASSSSTGLREYF

d_gene: -
j_gene: TRBJ2-7
v_gene: TRBV5-1
abundance: -
CDR3nt: TGCGCCAGCAGCTTGGATGCCAAGGGGACCTACGAGCAGTACTTC
CDR3aa: CASSLDAKGTYEQYF

d_gene: -
j_gene: TRBJ2-2
v_gene: TRBV4-3
abundance: -
CDR3nt: TGCGCCAGCAGCCTGGGGGGCCAGGTGGACACCGGGGAGCTGTTTTTT
CDR3aa: CASSLGGQVDTGELFF

d_gene: -
j_gene: TRBJ1-5
v_gene: TRBV6-5
abundance: -
CDR3nt: TGTGCCAGCAGCAGACCGGGGTCCCAGCATTTT
CDR3aa: CASSRPGSQHF

d_gene: -
j_gene: TRBJ2-1
v_gene: TRBV7-2
abundance: -
CDR3nt: TGTGCCAGCAGCTCTCGCCAGGTCAATGAGCAGTTCTTC
CDR3aa: CASSSRQVNEQFF

d_gene: TRBD1
j_gene: TRBJ2-5
v_gene: TRBV24-1
abundance: -
CDR3nt: TGTGCCACCAGTGATGGGACAGAAGAGACCCAGTACTTC
CDR3aa: CATSDGTEETQYF

d_gene: -
j_gene: TRBJ1-6
v_gene: TRBV7-2
abundance: -
CDR3nt: TGTGCCAGCAGCCCAGAGACCAGTTATAATTCACCCCTCCACTTT
CDR3aa: CASSPETSYNSPLHF

d_gene: TRBD1
j_gene: TRBJ1-4
v_gene: TRBV19
abundance: -
CDR3nt: TGTGCCAGTAGTGTTCCGGGACAGGGAAGGAAGCGGTTTTTT
CDR3aa: CASSVPGQGRKRFF

d_gene: -
j_gene: TRBJ1-1
v_gene: TRBV6-2/TRBV6-3
abundance: -
CDR3nt: TGTGCCAGCAGTTACTCCACCGGGGCAACTGAAGCTTTCTTT
CDR3aa: CASSYSTGATEAFF

d_gene: TRBD2
j_gene: TRBJ2-1
v_gene: TRBV5-1
abundance: -
CDR3nt: TGCGCCAGCAGCTTCGGACTAGCGGGCAATGAGCAGTTCTTC
CDR3aa: CASSFGLAGNEQFF